These 25 T cell receptor beta chains were all obtained from the same sample, sequenced in a study of OX40 agonist ivuxolimab in advanced cancers. This table comes from immunoSEQ multiplex PCR, and its TCRdb copy is limited to in-frame clones, with some not included. This sample has over 95,000 clones, with around 90% found just once. This specimen consisted of CD4+ or CD8+ T cells sorted from blood, obtained in a trial of the OX40 agonist ivuxolimab. These receptors all stem from an adult with an advanced solid tumor such as melanoma, head and neck, liver or kidney cancer.

This clone was seen just once. The chain joins TRBV29-1 to TRBJ1-1; D might be TRBD1 (5 bases). V was pared by 5 bases and J by 2 bases, with 9 bases between. This CDR3 contains 12 residues. Looked up from germline, CDR1 is SQVTM and CDR2 is ANQGSEA. DNA of the CDR3: TGCAGCGTTTACACAGGAAACACTGAAGCTTTCTTT. Translated, it gives CSVYTGNTEAFF.

This chain uses TRBV10-3 with TRBJ1-2; D remains unclear. The CDR3 runs 13 residues. CDR1 is ENHRY and CDR2 is SYGVKD in the germline V gene. V lost 6 bases and J 4 bases, leaving 12 bases between the germline ends. The CDR3 region has the DNA TGTGCCATCAGGGAGGAAGAGGGCTATGGCTACACCTTC. This codes for CAIREEEGYGYTF.

This rearrangement joins TRBV5-1 to TRBJ2-3; 7 bases match TRBD2. CDR3 length equals 14 residues. Trimming removed 3 bases from V and 2 bases from J; junction bases left unmatched: 3. Per the germline V gene, CDR1 is SGHRS and CDR2 is YFSETQ. In DNA form, the CDR3 reads TGCGCCAGCAGCTCCCGGGGGGACACAGATACGCAGTATTTT. This codes for CASSSRGDTDTQYF.

This chain uses TRBV30 with TRBJ1-2; D is ambiguous. Trimming stripped 0 bases from V and 0 bases from J, with 5 bases between. This CDR3 spans 13 amino acids. CDR1 and CDR2 from the germline V gene are GTSNPN and SVGIG (reference sequence). CDR3 protein: CAWSVEANYGYTF. The CDR3 nucleotides read TGTGCCTGGAGTGTGGAAGCTAACTATGGCTACACCTTC.

The J gene is TRBJ1-3, the V gene TRBV2; possibly TRBD1 for D (5 bases). The CDR3 runs 13 residues. Germline values: CDR1 SNHLY, CDR2 FYNNEI. Trimming took 4 bases from V and 4 from J, leaving 8 bases between them. In DNA, the CDR3 is TGTGCCAGCAGTGGGGGCTCCGGAAACACCATATATTTT. Translating gives CASSGGSGNTIYF. Full variable domain (missing parts from reference TRBV2 and TRBJ1-3): EPEVTQTPSHQVTQMGQEVILRCVPISNHLYFYWYRQILGQKVEFLVSFYNNEISEKSEIFDDQFSVERPDGSNFTLKIRSTKLEDSAMYFCASSGGSGNTIYFGEGSWLTVV.

The V gene is TRBV7-9, the J gene TRBJ2-5, with 8 nucleotides matching TRBD1. With 2 bases clipped from V and 5 bases from J, the junction kept 1 base outside the gene matches. Per the germline V gene, CDR1 is SEHNR and CDR2 is FQNEAQ (reference sequence). This CDR3 is 13 amino acids long. CDR3 sequence (DNA): TGTGCCAGCAGCTTAACAGGGGGGGAGACCCAGTACTTC. The encoded protein is CASSLTGGETQYF.

The J gene is TRBJ2-3, the V gene TRBV2; tentative D call: TRBD2 (6 bases). Trimming took 6 bases from V and 3 from J, leaving 10 bases between them. The CDR3 consists of 13 residues. Germline CDR1 is SNHLY and CDR2 is FYNNEI. The CDR3 region has the DNA TGTGCCAGCAGGGGGGGAACGACAGATACGCAGTATTTT. This codes for CASRGGTTDTQYF.

The chain employs TRBV6-1 and TRBJ1-2; D is perhaps TRBD1 (5 bases). V lost 1 base and J lost 7, with 10 bases in between. The CDR3 extends over 13 amino acids. Per germline, CDR1 MNHNS and CDR2 SASEGT. CDR3 nucleotide sequence: TGTGCCAGCAGTGAAGGGCAGGGAGGTGGCTACACCTTC. Residues: CASSEGQGGGYTF.

The chain has TRBV11-2 and TRBJ2-5; TRBD2 matches 12 bases. CDR3 size: 15 residues. Germline V CDR1 and CDR2: SGHAT, FQNNGV. Germline trimming cut 7 bases from V and 4 bases from J; bases unmatched to any gene: 7. The CDR3 region has the DNA TGTGCCAGCACCGATTGGGGACTAGCGGGAGAGACCCAGTACTTC. It yields the protein CASTDWGLAGETQYF.

This clone was detected a few times. This sequence joins TRBV6-4 and TRBJ2-4; D is undetermined. Germline V lookup: CDR1 MRHNA, CDR2 SNTAGT. The CDR3 runs 16 residues. Trimming cost V 4 bases and J 0 bases, with 13 bases left between them. CDR3 nucleotides: TGTGCCAGCAGTGCCCCCGGTCGGATAGCCAAAAACATTCAGTACTTC. Translated, it gives CASSAPGRIAKNIQYF.

The V and J genes are TRBV5-4 and TRBJ2-2; D is perhaps TRBD2 (7 bases). This CDR3 contains 17 residues. V was pared by 4 bases and J by 1 base, with 17 bases between. Looked up from germline, CDR1 is SGHNT and CDR2 is YYREEE (reference sequence). DNA for the CDR3: TGTGCCAGCAGCCCGGTGGGGGGGCATTTGAACACCGGGGAGCTGTTTTTT. Translation gives CASSPVGGHLNTGELFF. The full variable domain, its missing parts supplied by reference TRBV5-4 and TRBJ2-2, is ETGVTQSPTHLIKTRGQQVTLRCSSQSGHNTVSWYQQALGQGPQFIFQYYREEENGRGNFPPRFSGLQFPNYSSELNVNALELDDSALYLCASSPVGGHLNTGELFFGEGSRLTVL.

The rearrangement links TRBV5-1 to TRBJ1-6, with 7 nucleotides matching TRBD1. Germline assignment: CDR1 SGHRS and CDR2 YFSETQ. This CDR3 has 13 amino acids. V gave up 4 bases and J gave up 8 bases; unmatched junction bases: 3. The CDR3, as DNA: TGCGCCAGCAGCCCTACAGGGGATTCACCCCTCCACTTT. It yields the protein CASSPTGDSPLHF. Full variable domain (remainder filled in from reference TRBV5-1 and TRBJ1-6): KAGVTQTPRYLIKTRGQQVTLSCSPISGHRSVSWYQQTPGQGLQFLFEYFSETQRNKGNFPGRFSGRQFSNSRSEMNVSTLELGDSALYLCASSPTGDSPLHFGNGTRLTVT.

The gene calls are TRBV7-8 and TRBJ1-6; D gene uncertain. The CDR3 is 13 residues long. V was pared by 7 bases and J by 7 bases, with 11 bases between. Germline values: CDR1 SGHVS, CDR2 FQNEAQ. The DNA for the CDR3 is TGTGCCAGCAACATAGGGTCGAATTCACCCCTCCACTTT. Protein sequence: CASNIGSNSPLHF.

The V and J genes are TRBV11-2 and TRBJ2-1; D gene uncertain. V was shortened by 1 base and J by 7 bases, with 14 bases between the two germline ends. The CDR3 runs 15 residues. CDR1 is SGHAT and CDR2 is FQNNGV in the germline V gene. CDR3 residues: CASSLVPAWGNEQFF. The CDR3 DNA sequence: TGTGCCAGCAGCTTAGTACCAGCGTGGGGTAATGAGCAGTTCTTC.

The J gene is TRBJ1-4, the V gene TRBV28; tentatively, D is TRBD1 (6 bases). Germline V CDR1 and CDR2: MDHEN, SYDVKM. This CDR3 is built from 15 residues. Trimming removed 2 bases at V and 1 base at J, with 8 bases between. The CDR3 sequence is CASSLAGVTNEKLFF. In DNA form, the CDR3 reads TGTGCCAGCAGTTTAGCAGGGGTAACTAATGAAAAACTGTTTTTT.

This chain uses TRBV7-2 with TRBJ2-3, with 9 bases matching TRBD1. The V segment lost 5 bases and the J segment 1 base; nucleotides outside the gene matches: 10. Germline-derived CDR1 and CDR2 are SGHTA and FQGNSA. This CDR3 region has 17 residues. As DNA, the CDR3 is TGTGCCAGCAGCCTACTCCCGGACAGGGGACGCACAGATACGCAGTATTTT. Translating gives CASSLLPDRGRTDTQYF.

V is TRBV30 and J is TRBJ2-2, with D hard to call. Germline V lookup: CDR1 GTSNPN, CDR2 SVGIG (reference sequence). The CDR3 is 12 residues long. Trimming pared 3 bases from V and 4 bases from J, leaving 6 bases between. The chain's CDR3 is CAWSDSTGELFF. DNA for the CDR3: TGTGCCTGGAGCGATAGCACCGGGGAGCTGTTTTTT.

This rearrangement joins TRBV5-1 to TRBJ1-1; TRBD1 is a possible D gene (5 bases). Trimming took off 3 bases at V and 5 bases at J, with 20 bases between the two ends. Germline CDR1 reads SGHRS; CDR2 reads YFSETQ. The CDR3 totals 16 residues. The CDR3 loop is CASSSGGGLGGTEAFF. DNA for the CDR3: TGCGCCAGCAGCTCCGGTGGGGGGTTGGGAGGGACTGAAGCTTTCTTT.

This sequence joins TRBV7-2 and TRBJ1-4, with TRBD1 matching over 7 bases. CDR1 is SGHTA, CDR2 FQGNSA, per germline. CDR3 size: 16 residues. Trimming removed 2 bases from V and 5 bases from J; junction bases left unmatched: 8. CDR3: CASSLSSGTVNEKLFF. CDR3 sequence (DNA): TGTGCCAGCAGCTTATCTTCCGGGACAGTGAATGAAAAACTGTTTTTT.

The chain combines TRBV18 with TRBJ1-1, with D possibly being TRBD1 (5 bases). Germline V CDR1 and CDR2: KGHSH, LQKENI. Between the trimmed V and J ends, which lost 5 bases and 0 bases, there was a span of 13 bases. The CDR3 consists of 15 residues. The CDR3 loop is CASSAGEGLNTEAFF. CDR3 DNA: TGTGCCAGCTCAGCCGGGGAGGGGTTGAACACTGAAGCTTTCTTT. Together with reference TRBV18 and TRBJ1-1, the CDR3 gives the full variable domain: NAGVMQNPRHLVRRRGQEARLRCSPMKGHSHVYWYRQLPEEGLKFMVYLQKENIIDESGMPKERFSAEFPKEGPSILRIQQVVRGDSAAYFCASSAGEGLNTEAFFGQGTRLTVV.

The chain links TRBV6-5 to TRBJ1-3; D uncertain. Germline lookup yields CDR1 MNHEY and CDR2 SVGAGI. V was clipped by 8 bases and J by 0 bases, with 11 bases between them. The CDR3 extends over 14 amino acids. Here the CDR3 DNA reads TGTGCCAGCGCGTTTCGCGACTCTGGAAACACCATATATTTT. Amino acid sequence: CASAFRDSGNTIYF.

This clone has just one count. The chain combines TRBV7-9 with TRBJ1-2; 10 bases fit TRBD1. Germline loops: CDR1 SEHNR, CDR2 FQNEAQ (reference sequence). Germline trimming cut 1 base from V and 6 bases from J; bases unmatched to any gene: 5. This CDR3 has 15 residues. The CDR3 spells CASSLEGQGLHGYTF. The CDR3 DNA reads as TGTGCCAGCAGCTTAGAGGGACAGGGGTTACATGGCTACACCTTC.

The V call is TRBV18, the J call TRBJ2-2, with 9 bases aligning to TRBD1. The CDR3 is 15 residues long. The V and J ends lost 0 bases and 7 bases, in that order; junction bases with no gene match: 3. The germline CDR1 and CDR2 sequences are KGHSH and LQKENI. The CDR3 nucleotides read TGTGCCAGCTCACCACCCGGGACAGGGATCGGGGAGCTGTTTTTT. Protein: CASSPPGTGIGELFF.

The V gene is TRBV6-5, the J gene TRBJ1-2, with D possibly TRBD1 on 5 matching bases. CDR3 length: 12 amino acids. V lost 5 bases, J lost 4 bases, and 8 bases lay in between. The V gene's germline CDR1 is MNHEY and CDR2 SVGAGI. The CDR3 region is CASSTGGYGYTF. DNA of the CDR3: TGTGCCAGCAGTACCGGGGGCTATGGCTACACCTTC.

This chain links TRBV28 with TRBJ1-3; D gene ambiguous. Germline values: CDR1 MDHEN, CDR2 SYDVKM. Trimming pared 7 bases from V and 3 bases from J, leaving 10 bases between. The CDR3 loop spans 13 amino acids. Here the CDR3 reads CASNQGLGNTIYF. The CDR3 DNA follows: TGTGCCAGCAATCAAGGGCTTGGAAACACCATATATTTT. The full variable domain, with the rest looked up from reference TRBV28 and TRBJ1-3, is DVKVTQSSRYLVKRTGEKVFLECVQDMDHENMFWYRQDPGLGLRLIYFSYDVKMKEKGDIPEGYSVSREKKERFSLILESASTNQTSMYLCASNQGLGNTIYFGEGSWLTVV.